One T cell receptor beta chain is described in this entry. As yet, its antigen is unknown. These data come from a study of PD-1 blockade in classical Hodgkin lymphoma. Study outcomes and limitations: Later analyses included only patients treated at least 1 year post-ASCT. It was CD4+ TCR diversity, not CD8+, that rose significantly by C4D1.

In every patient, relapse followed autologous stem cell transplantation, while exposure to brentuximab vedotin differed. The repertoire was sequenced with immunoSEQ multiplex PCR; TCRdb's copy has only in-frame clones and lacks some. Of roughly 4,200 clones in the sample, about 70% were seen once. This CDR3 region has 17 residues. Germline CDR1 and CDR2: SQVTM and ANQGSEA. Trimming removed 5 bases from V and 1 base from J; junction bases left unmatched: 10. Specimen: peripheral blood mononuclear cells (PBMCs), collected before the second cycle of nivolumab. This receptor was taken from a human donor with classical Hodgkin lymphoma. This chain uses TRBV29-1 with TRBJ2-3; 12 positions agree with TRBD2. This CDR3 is CSVLASGRDGGTDTQYF. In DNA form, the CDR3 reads TGCAGCGTTTTGGCTAGCGGGAGGGATGGTGGCACAGATACGCAGTATTTT.